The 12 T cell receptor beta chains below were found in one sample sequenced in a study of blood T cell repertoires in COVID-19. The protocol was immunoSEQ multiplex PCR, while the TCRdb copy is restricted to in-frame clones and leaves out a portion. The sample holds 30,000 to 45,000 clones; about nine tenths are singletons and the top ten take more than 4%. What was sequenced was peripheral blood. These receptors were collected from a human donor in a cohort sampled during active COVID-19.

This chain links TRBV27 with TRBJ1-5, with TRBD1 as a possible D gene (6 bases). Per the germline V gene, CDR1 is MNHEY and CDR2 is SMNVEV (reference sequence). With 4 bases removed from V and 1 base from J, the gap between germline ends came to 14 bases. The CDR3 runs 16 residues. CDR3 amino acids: CASSSNRERSNQPQHF. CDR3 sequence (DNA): TGTGCCAGCAGTTCCAACAGGGAAAGGAGCAATCAGCCCCAGCATTTT.

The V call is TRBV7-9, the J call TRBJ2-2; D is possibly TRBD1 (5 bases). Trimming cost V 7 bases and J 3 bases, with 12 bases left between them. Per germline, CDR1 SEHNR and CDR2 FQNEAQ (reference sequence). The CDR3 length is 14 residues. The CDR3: CASNRYLDTGELFF. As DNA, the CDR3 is TGTGCCAGCAACAGGTATCTCGACACCGGGGAGCTGTTTTTT.

The CDR3 spells CASSPNRNTGELFF. In DNA, the CDR3 is TGTGCCAGCTCACCAAACAGGAACACCGGGGAGCTGTTTTTT. The chain combines TRBV18 with TRBJ2-2, with D unclear. Per germline, CDR1 KGHSH and CDR2 LQKENI. This CDR3 contains 14 residues. Trimming took off 2 bases at V and 1 base at J, with 5 bases between the two ends.

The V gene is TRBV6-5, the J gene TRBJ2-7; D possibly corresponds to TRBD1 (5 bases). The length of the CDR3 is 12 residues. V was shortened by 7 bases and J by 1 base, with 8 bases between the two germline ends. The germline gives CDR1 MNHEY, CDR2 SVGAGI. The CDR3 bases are TGTGCCAGCACCAGACAGTCCTACGAGCAGTACTTC. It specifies CASTRQSYEQYF.

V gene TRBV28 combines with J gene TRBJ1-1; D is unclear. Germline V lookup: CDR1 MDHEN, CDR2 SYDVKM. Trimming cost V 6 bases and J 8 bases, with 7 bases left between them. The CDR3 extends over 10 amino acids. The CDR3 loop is CASREGEAFF. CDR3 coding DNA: TGTGCCAGCAGAGAGGGAGAAGCTTTCTTT. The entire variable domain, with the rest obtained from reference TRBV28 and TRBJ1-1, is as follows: DVKVTQSSRYLVKRTGEKVFLECVQDMDHENMFWYRQDPGLGLRLIYFSYDVKMKEKGDIPEGYSVSREKKERFSLILESASTNQTSMYLCASREGEAFFGQGTRLTVV.

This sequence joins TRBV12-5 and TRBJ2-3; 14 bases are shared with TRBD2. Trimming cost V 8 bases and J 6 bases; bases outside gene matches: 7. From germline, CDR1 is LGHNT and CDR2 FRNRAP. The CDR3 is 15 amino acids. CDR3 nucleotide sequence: TGTGCTAGTTCGACTAGCGGGAGGGTAGGGGATACGCAGTATTTT. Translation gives CASSTSGRVGDTQYF.

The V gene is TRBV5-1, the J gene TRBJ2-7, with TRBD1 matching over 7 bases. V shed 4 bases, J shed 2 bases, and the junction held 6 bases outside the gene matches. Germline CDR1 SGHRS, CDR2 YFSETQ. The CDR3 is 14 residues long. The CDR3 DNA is TGCGCCAGCAGCGGCATTGGACAGGCCTACGAGCAGTACTTC. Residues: CASSGIGQAYEQYF.

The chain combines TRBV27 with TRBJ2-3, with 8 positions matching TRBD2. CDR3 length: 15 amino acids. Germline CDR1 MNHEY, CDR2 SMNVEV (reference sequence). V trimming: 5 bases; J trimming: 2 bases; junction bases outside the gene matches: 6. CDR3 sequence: CASSRGGRNTDTQYF. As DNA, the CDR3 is TGTGCCAGCAGTCGGGGGGGCAGAAACACAGATACGCAGTATTTT.

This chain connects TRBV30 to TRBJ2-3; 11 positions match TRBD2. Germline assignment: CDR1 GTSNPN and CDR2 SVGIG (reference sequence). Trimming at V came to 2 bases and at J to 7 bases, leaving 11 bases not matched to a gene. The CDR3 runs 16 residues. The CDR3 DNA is TGTGCCTGGAGTCCACGCAGACTAGCGGGATACAATACGCAGTATTTT. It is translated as CAWSPRRLAGYNTQYF.

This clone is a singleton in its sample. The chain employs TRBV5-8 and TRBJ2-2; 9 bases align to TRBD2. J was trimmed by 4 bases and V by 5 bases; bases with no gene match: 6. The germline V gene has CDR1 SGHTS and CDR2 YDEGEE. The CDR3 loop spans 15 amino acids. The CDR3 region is CASRRGRGRTGELFF. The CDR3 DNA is TGTGCCAGCAGGCGCGGGAGGGGGCGCACCGGGGAGCTGTTTTTT.

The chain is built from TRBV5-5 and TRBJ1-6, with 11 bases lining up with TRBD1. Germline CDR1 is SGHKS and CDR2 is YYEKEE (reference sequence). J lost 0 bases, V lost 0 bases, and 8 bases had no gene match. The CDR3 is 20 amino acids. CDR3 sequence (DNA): TGTGCCAGCAGCTTGGCCTGGGGACAGGGGGACGCCTCCTATAATTCACCCCTCCACTTT. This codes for CASSLAWGQGDASYNSPLHF.

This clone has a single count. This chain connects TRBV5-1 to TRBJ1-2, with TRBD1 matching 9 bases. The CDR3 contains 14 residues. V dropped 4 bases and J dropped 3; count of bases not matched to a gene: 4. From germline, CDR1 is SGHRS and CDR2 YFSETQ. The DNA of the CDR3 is TGCGCCAGCAGCCCGGGACAGGGCTACTATGGCTACACCTTC. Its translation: CASSPGQGYYGYTF.